The clone carrying this T cell receptor beta chain was counted at least ten times. Its specificity is not known. In every patient, relapse followed autologous stem cell transplantation, while exposure to brentuximab vedotin differed. Classification of best responses gave complete response, partial response or progressive disease. The sample originates from a study of PD-1 blockade in classical Hodgkin lymphoma. Whole-study results and caveats: Exclusion covered patients beginning nivolumab under 1 year post-ASCT. Partial responders and progressors had significantly lower baseline TCR diversity.

The V end lost 1 base, the J end lost 5 bases, and 13 bases lay between the germline ends. The CDR3 has 15 residues. Germline V gene sequence: CDR1 SGHDT, CDR2 YYEEEE. Produced via immunoSEQ multiplex PCR; TCRdb's table is partial and in-frame only. The sample gives some 65,000 clones, about 70% of which show up once; 7.5% to 10% is in the top ten. The sample in question was peripheral blood mononuclear cells (PBMCs), obtained before the second cycle of nivolumab. The rearrangement links TRBV5-6 to TRBJ1-5; no firm D call. This sequence was found in a human donor with classical Hodgkin lymphoma. DNA of the CDR3: TGTGCCAGCAGCTTGTTGTCAGGTGGGGATCAGCCCCAGCATTTT. Protein: CASSLLSGGDQPQHF.